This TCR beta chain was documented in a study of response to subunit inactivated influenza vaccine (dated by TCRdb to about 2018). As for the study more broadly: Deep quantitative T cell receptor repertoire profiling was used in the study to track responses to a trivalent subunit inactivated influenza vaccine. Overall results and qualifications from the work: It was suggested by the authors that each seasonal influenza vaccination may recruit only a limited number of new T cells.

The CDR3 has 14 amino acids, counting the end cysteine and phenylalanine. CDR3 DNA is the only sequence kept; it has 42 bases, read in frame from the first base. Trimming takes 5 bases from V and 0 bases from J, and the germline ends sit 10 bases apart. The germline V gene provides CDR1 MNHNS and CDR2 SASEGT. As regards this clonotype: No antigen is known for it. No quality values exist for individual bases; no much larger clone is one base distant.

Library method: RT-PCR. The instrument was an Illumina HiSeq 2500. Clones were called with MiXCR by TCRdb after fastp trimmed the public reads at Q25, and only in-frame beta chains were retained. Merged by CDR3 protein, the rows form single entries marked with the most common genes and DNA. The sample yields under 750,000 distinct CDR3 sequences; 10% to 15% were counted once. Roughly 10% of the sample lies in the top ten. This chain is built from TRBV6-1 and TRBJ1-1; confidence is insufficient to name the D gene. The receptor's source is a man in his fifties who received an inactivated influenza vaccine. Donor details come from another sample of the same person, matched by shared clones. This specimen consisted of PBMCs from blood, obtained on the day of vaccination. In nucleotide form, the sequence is TGTGCCAGCAGTATATATTCGATGAACACTGAAGCTTTCTTT. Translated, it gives CASSIYSMNTEAFF.